The 20 T cell receptor beta chains below were found in one sample sequenced in a study of CD8 T cells in ankylosing spondylitis. Study results and caveats: Blood from ankylosing spondylitis patients appeared to carry a characteristic roughly 8-variant TCR beta motif.

These receptors lack a known antigen. Each CDR3 protein gets one entry after TCRdb re-called the 5' RACE reads with MiXCR. The sample consists of more than 500,000 distinct CDR3 sequences, over 4% of them appearing once. Sequencing was performed on blood, either unsorted or a sorted T cell fraction (not recorded which). The receptors here all came from a male donor with ankylosing spondylitis.

This clonotype was detected ten times or more. V gene TRBV12-3 or TRBV12-4 combines with J gene TRBJ2-5, with 9 nucleotides matching TRBD1. The trim removed 5 bases at V and 3 bases at J, leaving 16 bases unmatched. The CDR3 runs 18 residues. The DNA for the CDR3 is TGTGCCAGCAGTCCCCCGGGACAGGGACTTATCCCCGAAGAGACCCAGTACTTC. This translates into CASSPPGQGLIPEETQYF.

This clonotype came up a few times. The chain combines TRBV5-1 with TRBJ2-5, with 7 bases lining up with TRBD2. Per germline, CDR1 SGHRS and CDR2 YFSETQ. V dropped 0 bases and J dropped 5; count of bases not matched to a gene: 4. The CDR3 has 14 amino acids. The CDR3 reads CASSLEASGETQYF. The CDR3 DNA sequence: TGCGCCAGCAGCTTGGAGGCTAGCGGCGAGACCCAGTACTTC.

This clonotype was counted at least ten times. CDR3: CSAPPPAQETQYF. DNA for the CDR3: TGCAGTGCTCCCCCCCCCGCCCAAGAGACCCAGTACTTC. The V and J genes are TRBV20-1 and TRBJ2-5; no definite D call. Trimming left V 5 bases short and J 1 base short, with 11 bases between. Per germline, CDR1 DFQATT and CDR2 SNEGSKA (reference sequence). This CDR3 has 13 residues.

This clonotype was counted many times. The chain uses TRBV5-1 and TRBJ2-2; 9 bases match TRBD1. The CDR3 has 20 amino acids. The germline V gene encodes CDR1 SGHRS and CDR2 YFSETQ. V shed 4 bases, J shed 0 bases, and the junction held 16 bases outside the gene matches. In DNA form, the CDR3 reads TGCGCCAGCAGCCGGACCGGGACAGGGTCTGCAAAGACGAACACCGGGGAGCTGTTTTTT. Protein product: CASSRTGTGSAKTNTGELFF.

This clonotype was recorded at least ten times. The V and J genes are TRBV10-3 and TRBJ1-5; D gene uncertain. V shed 4 bases and J shed 0 bases, with 7 bases lying between them. The CDR3 has 14 residues. Germline V gene data show CDR1 as ENHRY and CDR2 as SYGVKD. The CDR3 loop is CAISVDASNQPQHF. In nucleotides, the CDR3 is TGTGCCATCAGTGTGGACGCTAGCAATCAGCCCCAGCATTTT.

This clonotype showed up many times. V is TRBV12-3 or TRBV12-4 and J is TRBJ1-3, with D unresolved. The V and J ends lost 4 bases and 0 bases respectively, with 4 bases between them. CDR3 length: 13 residues. The CDR3 protein is CASSYISGNTIYF. For the CDR3, the DNA is TGTGCCAGCAGTTACATCTCTGGAAACACCATATATTTT.

This clonotype was seen many times. This chain joins TRBV7-3 and TRBJ1-1; D ambiguous. V was clipped by 3 bases and J by 5 bases, with 10 bases between them. This CDR3 has 13 amino acids. Germline V gene data show CDR1 as SGHTA and CDR2 as FQGTGA. The CDR3 loop reads CASSLTPRTEAFF. CDR3 bases: TGTGCCAGCAGCTTGACTCCCCGTACTGAAGCTTTCTTT.

This clonotype was seen ten or more times. The chain uses TRBV20-1 and TRBJ2-1; no reliable D call. Germline loops: CDR1 DFQATT, CDR2 SNEGSKA (reference sequence). V lost 6 bases and J lost 4, with 10 bases in between. There are 12 residues in the CDR3. The CDR3 loop reads CSASAGYNEQFF. DNA for the CDR3: TGCAGTGCCTCGGCCGGATACAATGAGCAGTTCTTC.

This clonotype has a count of ten or more. The chain combines TRBV5-1 with TRBJ1-1, with 10 bases lining up with TRBD1. Germline CDR1 reads SGHRS; CDR2 reads YFSETQ. Unmatched junction bases numbered 6, after V lost 4 bases and J lost 0 bases. This CDR3 region has 16 residues. The CDR3 sequence: CASSTGTGVMNTEAFF. CDR3 in DNA: TGCGCCAGCAGCACCGGGACAGGGGTCATGAACACTGAAGCTTTCTTT.

This clonotype was recorded at least ten times. The rearrangement uses TRBV3-1 and TRBJ2-5; 7 bases line up with TRBD2. The V segment lost 1 base and the J segment 4 bases; nucleotides outside the gene matches: 6. This CDR3 is 15 amino acids long. CDR1 is LGHDT and CDR2 is YNNKEL in the germline V gene (reference sequence). The CDR3 region is CASSQVAGEGETQYF. CDR3 sequence (DNA): TGTGCCAGCAGCCAAGTCGCGGGAGAGGGAGAGACCCAGTACTTC.

This clonotype was observed at least ten times. V gene TRBV6-5 combines with J gene TRBJ2-7; possibly TRBD1 or TRBD2 for D (5 bases each). The germline V gene encodes CDR1 MNHEY and CDR2 SVGAGI. Trimming cost V 4 bases and J 2 bases, with 12 bases left between them. This CDR3 contains 14 residues. CDR3 nucleotides: TGTGCCAGCAGTTTAAATTGGGGGACCTACGAGCAGTACTTC. Translation gives CASSLNWGTYEQYF.

This clonotype has a count of ten or more. The rearrangement joins TRBV27 to TRBJ2-2; D unresolved. The CDR3 covers 12 residues. Deletions cut 4 bases from V and 8 bases from J, with 8 bases between. Germline loops: CDR1 MNHEY, CDR2 SMNVEV (reference sequence). DNA for the CDR3: TGTGCCAGCAGTTCAGGAATGGGGGAGCTGTTTTTT. Protein sequence: CASSSGMGELFF.

The sample holds many counts of this clonotype. The chain employs TRBV18 and TRBJ2-1, with D unresolved. This CDR3 comprises 13 residues. Germline V gives CDR1 KGHSH, CDR2 LQKENI. Between the trimmed V and J ends, which lost 0 bases and 9 bases, there was a span of 9 bases. As DNA, the CDR3 is TGTGCCAGCTCACCACCCTCCACGGGTGAGCAGTTCTTC. Translating it yields CASSPPSTGEQFF.

In its sample, this clonotype was seen many times. This chain uses TRBV29-1 with TRBJ1-2; no reliable D call. Trimming pared 3 bases from V and 4 bases from J, leaving 12 bases between. The germline CDR1 and CDR2 sequences are SQVTM and ANQGSEA. CDR3 size: 13 residues. DNA of the CDR3: TGCAGCGTTGATCGAAGGGTGAGCTATGGCTACACCTTC. Translation: CSVDRRVSYGYTF.

The chain uses TRBV7-2 and TRBJ1-2, with D perhaps TRBD1 (5 bases). The CDR3 contains 14 residues. Trimming pared 5 bases from V and 7 bases from J, leaving 17 bases between. The germline V gene has CDR1 SGHTA and CDR2 FQGNSA. CDR3: CASSRIAGGGGYTF. The CDR3 DNA reads as TGTGCCAGCAGCCGCATAGCGGGGGGTGGTGGCTACACCTTC.

This clonotype was counted many times. The gene calls are TRBV7-6 and TRBJ2-2; maybe TRBD2 (5 bases). The CDR3 is made up of 15 amino acids. V lost 0 bases to trimming and J lost 2 bases, with 7 bases between them. Germline loops: CDR1 SGHVS, CDR2 FNYEAQ. CDR3 sequence reads: CASSLAGINTGELFF. The CDR3 DNA follows: TGTGCCAGCAGCTTAGCCGGGATTAACACCGGGGAGCTGTTTTTT.

This clonotype was seen at least ten times. This sequence joins TRBV7-2 and TRBJ1-2, with D tentatively TRBD1 (5 bases). CDR1 is SGHTA and CDR2 is FQGNSA in the germline V gene. The CDR3 is 13 amino acids. Deletions cut 5 bases from V and 2 bases from J, with 9 bases between. In nucleotides, the CDR3 is TGTGCCAGCAGCAGGACACTAAACTATGGCTACACCTTC. Protein: CASSRTLNYGYTF.

This clonotype was seen many times. The chain links TRBV12-3 or TRBV12-4 to TRBJ1-5; D unclear. Trimming took off 8 bases at V and 3 bases at J, with 11 bases between the two ends. The CDR3 contains 13 residues. CDR3 protein: CASGRENNQPQHF. In DNA, the CDR3 is TGTGCCAGCGGGAGGGAAAACAATCAGCCCCAGCATTTT.

This clonotype was found many times. CDR3 DNA sequence: TGTGCCACCTCACTCCGGGACAGGGTAACCTACGAGCAGTACTTC. Translated, it gives CATSLRDRVTYEQYF. This chain connects TRBV28 to TRBJ2-7; 9 bases agree with TRBD1. Trimming at V came to 10 bases and at J to 2 bases, leaving 12 bases not matched to a gene. The germline CDR1 and CDR2 sequences are MDHEN and SYDVKM. CDR3 size: 15 residues.

This clonotype was picked up many times. The J gene is TRBJ1-2, the V gene TRBV2, with TRBD1 as a possible D gene (5 bases). The V end was cut by 5 bases, the J end by 4 bases, with 14 bases between. Germline V gene sequence: CDR1 SNHLY, CDR2 FYNNEI. This CDR3 comprises 14 residues. The CDR3 loop reads CASSKETVTYGYTF. Written as DNA, the CDR3 is TGTGCCAGCAGTAAGGAGACAGTCACCTATGGCTACACCTTC.